A selection of T cell receptor beta chains follows, all from one sample in a study of identical twins. TCRdb re-called the 5' RACE reads with MiXCR, one entry per CDR3 protein. Among approximately 890,000 distinct CDR3 sequences, more than 9% were seen once, and the ten largest hold around 1.6%. These sequences were also reported in another study, on yellow fever vaccine responses in identical twins.

The sample taken for sequencing was PBMCs. These receptors originate from a woman in her late teens or twenties in good health. The CDR3 runs from the conserved cysteine through the conserved F or W. D genes are given only for firm matches. Size is omitted from some rows. Given values are once, few, many or a class for expanded clones.

j_gene | v_gene | d_gene | abundance | CDR3aa | CDR3nt
TRBJ1-6 | TRBV12-3/TRBV12-4 | . | few | CASSTLGSPLHF | TGTGCCAGCAGTACGTTAGGTTCACCCCTCCACTTT
TRBJ2-5 | TRBV6-2/TRBV6-3 | . | few | CASSPTARGETQYF | TGTGCCAGCAGTCCCACGGCCCGGGGGGAGACCCAGTACTTC
TRBJ2-2 | TRBV28 | TRBD2 | few | CASWGLVNTGELFF | TGTGCCAGCTGGGGACTAGTTAACACCGGGGAGCTGTTTTTT
TRBJ2-3 | TRBV12-5 | . | . | CASGFQGPDTQYF | TGTGCTAGTGGTTTTCAGGGACCAGATACGCAGTATTTT
TRBJ2-4 | TRBV4-2 | . | few | CASSLNSYGSLAKNIQYF | TGTGCCAGCAGCCTTAACAGCTACGGCTCTCTAGCCAAAAACATTCAGTACTTC
TRBJ2-7 | TRBV3-1 | TRBD1 | . | CASSNGQGYEQYF | TGTGCCAGCAGCAATGGACAGGGGTACGAGCAGTACTTC
TRBJ2-2 | TRBV12-3/TRBV12-4 | . | few | CASSPRMANTGELFF | TGTGCCAGCAGTCCCCGGATGGCGAACACCGGGGAGCTGTTTTTT
TRBJ2-5 | TRBV2 | TRBD2 | few | CASSRLAGGISQETQYF | TGTGCCAGCAGCCGACTAGCGGGAGGCATCTCACAAGAGACCCAGTACTTC
TRBJ2-7 | TRBV3-1 | TRBD1 | few | CASSPQDRARYEQYF | TGTGCCAGCAGCCCTCAGGACAGGGCCCGCTACGAGCAGTACTTC
TRBJ1-5 | TRBV12-3/TRBV12-4 | . | many | CASSRGLSVGQPQHF | TGTGCCAGCAGCAGGGGTCTATCAGTGGGTCAGCCCCAGCATTTT
TRBJ2-5 | TRBV3-1 | TRBD2 | . | CASRWEGYQETQYF | TGTGCCAGCAGATGGGAGGGGTACCAAGAGACCCAGTACTTC
TRBJ2-1 | TRBV11-2 | TRBD2 | once | CASSLGGLAGSHNEQFF | TGTGCCAGCAGCTTAGGGGGACTAGCGGGGTCTCACAATGAGCAGTTCTTC
TRBJ1-2 | TRBV7-6 | . | few | CASSLLLDRDGYTF | TGTGCCAGCAGCTTATTGCTTGATAGGGATGGCTACACCTTC
TRBJ1-1 | TRBV19 | TRBD1 | few | CASSNQGASTEAFF | TGTGCCAGTAGTAATCAGGGGGCAAGCACTGAAGCTTTCTTT
TRBJ1-1 | TRBV20-1 | . | few | CSASGGSIAEAFF | TGCAGTGCTAGTGGAGGGAGTATTGCTGAAGCTTTCTTT
TRBJ2-2 | TRBV5-1 | TRBD2 | many | CASSSPGLETGELFF | TGCGCCAGCAGCTCCCCGGGACTAGAGACCGGGGAGCTGTTTTTT
TRBJ2-1 | TRBV6-5 | TRBD2 | . | CASSYSSSGYNEQFF | TGTGCCAGCAGTTACTCTTCTAGCGGGTACAATGAGCAGTTCTTC
TRBJ1-5 | TRBV6-2/TRBV6-3 | . | . | CASSYSGQPQHF | TGTGCCAGCAGTTACTCGGGTCAGCCCCAGCATTTT
TRBJ2-3 | TRBV6-2/TRBV6-3 | . | few | CASSDIWTDTQYF | TGTGCCAGCAGTGACATTTGGACAGATACGCAGTATTTT
TRBJ2-7 | TRBV6-5 | . | few | CASSYSMAGKSYEQYF | TGTGCCAGCAGTTACTCGATGGCAGGGAAGTCCTACGAGCAGTACTTC
TRBJ1-4 | TRBV29-1 | TRBD1 | few | CSAMVGTGGRKTNEKLFF | TGCAGCGCTATGGTCGGGACAGGGGGCCGGAAGACTAATGAAAAACTGTTTTTT
TRBJ2-5 | TRBV3-1 | TRBD1 | many | CASSLRTGLETQYF | TGTGCCAGCAGCCTACGGACAGGACTAGAGACCCAGTACTTC
TRBJ2-7 | TRBV28 | . | few | CASSFINNNYEQYF | TGTGCCAGCAGTTTTATTAACAACAACTACGAGCAGTACTTC
TRBJ2-4 | TRBV21-1 | . | many | CASRSPGGGSTKNIQYF | TGTGCCAGCAGATCCCCTGGAGGGGGCTCAACCAAAAACATTCAGTACTTC
TRBJ1-1 | TRBV7-2 | . | . | CASSFFGTEAFF | TGTGCCAGCAGCTTTTTCGGGACTGAAGCTTTCTTT
TRBJ2-1 | TRBV20-1 | TRBD1 | many | CSARKPGQGHNEQFF | TGCAGTGCTAGAAAACCGGGACAGGGCCACAATGAGCAGTTCTTC
TRBJ1-4 | TRBV5-1 | . | . | CASSGDWQGKLFF | TGCGCCAGCAGCGGGGACTGGCAGGGAAAACTGTTTTTT
TRBJ2-3 | TRBV7-6 | TRBD2 | . | CASSQTGGQSDTQYF | TGTGCCAGCAGCCAGACGGGGGGGCAATCGGATACGCAGTATTTT
TRBJ2-5 | TRBV5-1 | TRBD2 | few | CASSGTSGPETQYF | TGCGCCAGCAGCGGAACTAGCGGTCCGGAGACCCAGTACTTC
TRBJ2-3 | TRBV2 | . | . | CASSEARLAPSTDTQYF | TGTGCCAGCAGTGAAGCGCGATTAGCCCCTAGCACAGATACGCAGTATTTT
TRBJ1-5 | TRBV12-5 | . | . | CASGPGQPGGQPQHF | TGTGCTAGTGGTCCCGGACAGCCGGGCGGTCAGCCCCAGCATTTT
TRBJ2-7 | TRBV7-2 | . | many | CASSLSRRGKYEQYF | TGTGCCAGCAGCTTATCCCGCCGCGGAAAGTACGAGCAGTACTTC
TRBJ2-3 | TRBV5-6 | TRBD2 | few | CASSGRLARTTDTQYF | TGTGCCAGCAGCGGCCGACTAGCGAGGACAACAGATACGCAGTATTTT
TRBJ2-1 | TRBV5-5 | TRBD1 | many | CASRKGGSADEQFF | TGTGCCAGCAGGAAAGGGGGCTCGGCGGATGAGCAGTTCTTC
TRBJ2-5 | TRBV18 | . | . | CASSPRESAQETQYF | TGTGCCAGCTCCCCCCGCGAGTCGGCACAAGAGACCCAGTACTTC
TRBJ2-3 | TRBV29-1 | TRBD2 | many | CSAILGLAGVPPSEYF | TGCAGCGCCATCTTAGGACTAGCGGGAGTCCCCCCATCGGAGTATTTT
TRBJ2-5 | TRBV20-1 | . | few | CSVRLAGFDSETQYF | TGCAGTGTTCGGCTGGCCGGGTTTGATAGTGAGACCCAGTACTTC
TRBJ2-3 | TRBV2 | TRBD2 | few | CASSGGTSGTITDTQYF | TGTGCCAGCAGTGGTGGGACTAGCGGGACTATCACAGATACGCAGTATTTT
TRBJ1-1 | TRBV18 | TRBD1 | few | CASSLQGEDTEAFF | TGTGCCAGCTCACTACAGGGGGAAGACACTGAAGCTTTCTTT
TRBJ2-1 | TRBV5-1 | TRBD2 | many | CASSPYLSGGGYNEQFF | TGCGCCAGCAGCCCCTACCTTAGCGGGGGGGGATACAATGAGCAGTTCTTC
TRBJ1-2 | TRBV28 | . | . | CASTLRGRTARGYTF | TGTGCCAGCACCCTCCGGGGAAGGACCGCGCGTGGCTACACCTTC
TRBJ2-3 | TRBV20-1 | . | few | CSAVLYGDTQYF | TGCAGTGCCGTCTTATATGGGGATACGCAGTATTTT
TRBJ2-3 | TRBV10-2 | . | once | CATEGGDGSTDTQYF | TGCGCCACCGAGGGGGGCGATGGTAGCACAGATACGCAGTATTTT
TRBJ1-2 | TRBV4-2 | . | few | CASSQDLGPKGYTF | TGTGCCAGCAGCCAAGATCTGGGTCCAAAGGGCTACACCTTC
TRBJ2-3 | TRBV28 | . | . | CASSPQGRKGTDTQYF | TGTGCCAGCAGCCCCCAGGGGAGAAAAGGCACAGATACGCAGTATTTT
TRBJ2-1 | TRBV19 | . | . | CASSTSRLGNEQFF | TGTGCCAGTAGTACCTCCAGACTAGGTAATGAGCAGTTCTTC
TRBJ2-7 | TRBV28 | . | . | CASFPLGSDEQYF | TGTGCCAGCTTCCCCCTGGGGTCCGACGAGCAGTACTTC
TRBJ2-3 | TRBV20-1 | TRBD2 | many | CSASQREGTDTQYF | TGCAGTGCTTCTCAGCGGGAGGGCACAGATACGCAGTATTTT
TRBJ2-2 | TRBV5-1 | TRBD1 | few | CASSWDRRAAGELFF | TGCGCCAGCAGCTGGGACAGGCGGGCCGCCGGGGAGCTGTTTTTT
TRBJ2-4 | TRBV5-1 | . | . | CASSALVEDIQYF | TGCGCCAGCAGTGCCTTAGTGGAGGACATTCAGTACTTC
TRBJ1-1 | TRBV12-3/TRBV12-4 | TRBD1 | many | CASRFSLSGTENTEAFF | TGTGCCAGCAGATTTTCCCTTTCCGGGACAGAGAACACTGAAGCTTTCTTT
TRBJ2-3 | TRBV5-1 | . | few | CASSLPRDSSTDTQYF | TGCGCCAGCAGCCTCCCCAGGGACTCTAGCACAGATACGCAGTATTTT
TRBJ1-2 | TRBV5-1 | TRBD1 | . | CASSLLDRGEGYTF | TGCGCCAGCAGCCTCCTCGACAGGGGGGAGGGCTACACCTTC
TRBJ2-5 | TRBV18 | . | . | CASSPLDREEETQYF | TGTGCCAGCTCACCACTTGACAGGGAGGAAGAGACCCAGTACTTC
TRBJ2-3 | TRBV12-3/TRBV12-4 | . | few | CASSFQQRATDTQYF | TGTGCCAGCAGTTTTCAGCAGCGGGCCACAGATACGCAGTATTTT
TRBJ1-1 | TRBV6-5 | TRBD1 | many | CASSYDRVGTEAFF | TGTGCCAGCAGTTACGACAGGGTTGGCACTGAAGCTTTCTTT
TRBJ2-7 | TRBV27 | . | few | CASRPDGDSYEQYF | TGTGCCAGCAGGCCCGACGGAGACAGTTACGAGCAGTACTTC
TRBJ1-1 | TRBV27 | . | few | CASRRVDSMNTEAFF | TGTGCCAGCAGACGCGTCGACAGTATGAACACTGAAGCTTTCTTT